A selection of T cell receptor beta chains follows, all from one sample in a study of Ad26.COV2.S vaccination and SARS-CoV-2 variants. TCRdb's copy holds only in-frame clones and misses some; the assay was immunoSEQ multiplex PCR. Of about 420,000 clones listed, 88% are singletons. This sample comprised peripheral blood, obtained in a trial of Ad26.COV2.S vaccine versus placebo. The receptors shown here come from a person between 18 and 60 years old who received the Ad26.COV2.S COVID-19 vaccine or a placebo. Each CDR3 is given without its conserved first and last residue.

j_call cdr3_length v_call cdr3_aa
TRBJ2-1 13 TRBV11-1 ASSTTRDSINEQF
TRBJ1-5 14 TRBV14 ASSQDQDRANQPQH
TRBJ2-1 14 TRBV7-3 ASSSRTGSAYNEQF
TRBJ2-3 13 TRBV5-1 ASSLDGVSTDTQY
TRBJ1-4 16 TRBV4-1 ASSPPGGTGRTNEKLF
TRBJ2-7 13 TRBV14 ASSRRGQGMDEQY
TRBJ1-5 15 TRBV4-3 ASSQDVHRGVGQPQH
TRBJ2-7 12 TRBV19 ASSLQGHLYEQY
TRBJ2-2 13 TRBV27 ASSPSGTNTGELF
TRBJ2-1 11 TRBV28 ASKRGGGNEQF
TRBJ1-2 9 TRBV29-1 SAQWAYGYT
TRBJ1-2 14 TRBV28 ASSPFTQSSFSGYT
TRBJ2-1 14 TRBV30 ARALEGGGTYNEQF
TRBJ2-1 15 TRBV30 AWSVSGPGLAYNEQF
TRBJ2-1 15 TRBV23-1 ASSPPRGALQYNEQF
TRBJ1-6 14 TRBV3-1/TRBV3-2 ASSQDVGTRNSPLH
TRBJ1-5 13 TRBV5-1 ASSLTGTSDQPQH
TRBJ2-2 18 TRBV15 ATSRVMTGGAGGSTGELF
TRBJ1-2 11 TRBV6-5 ASRADRGNGYT
TRBJ1-6 14 TRBV6-6 ASSDHDRVWNSPLH
TRBJ2-2 11 TRBV10-3 ATRTGEYGELF
TRBJ2-3 13 TRBV6-5 ASSYGQGSADTQY
TRBJ1-5 15 TRBV2 ARPPQGSLRLDQPQH
TRBJ2-2 15 TRBV19 ASSVPRPDTNTGELF
TRBJ1-1 9 TRBV2 ASSPRVEAF
TRBJ1-2 14 TRBV6-5 ASSYPRDRGGYGYT
TRBJ2-3 10 TRBV9 ASSVDERTQY
TRBJ2-3 13 TRBV28 ASTPSGGTTDTQY
TRBJ2-1 12 TRBV6-5 ASSAGPAYNEQF
TRBJ2-7 11 TRBV19 ASSEGLAYEQY
TRBJ1-5 11 TRBV11-2 ASSQNRYQPQH
TRBJ2-7 10 TRBV21-1 ARRRGGPEQY
TRBJ2-7 13 TRBV5-1 ASSLEPQGVYEQY
TRBJ1-6 16 TRBV5-5 ASSPDGQRPIYNSPLH
TRBJ2-3 13 TRBV6-2/TRBV6-3 ASSYSLAVADTQY
TRBJ2-5 12 TRBV6-5 ASSYSRTVETQY
TRBJ2-7 12 TRBV19 ASSGLAAPYEQY
TRBJ2-1 15 TRBV11-3 ASSLRVGGGHNNEQF
TRBJ1-1 11 TRBV6-4 ASSDSRGTEAF
TRBJ2-5 11 TRBV2 ASKGGAEETQY
TRBJ1-6 10 TRBV11-2 ASSLSRRILH
TRBJ1-1 11 TRBV29-1 SVDGPSNTEAF
TRBJ2-2 14 TRBV4-1 ASSQASGAGTGELF
TRBJ1-2 13 TRBV28 ASSTGPGENYGYT
TRBJ2-3 12 TRBV2 ASRGARPTDTQY
TRBJ1-1 12 TRBV28 ASSPGRAISEAF
TRBJ2-1 10 TRBV11-3 ASSLSGGKQF
TRBJ2-5 13 TRBV5-4 ASSSGTSGGETQY
TRBJ1-4 15 TRBV9 ASSGGAGSATNEKLF
TRBJ1-2 10 TRBV2 ASSDPNYGYT
TRBJ1-1 12 TRBV27 ARRGRGANTEAF
TRBJ2-1 10 TRBV7-8 ASSLDGSRWF
TRBJ2-1 15 TRBV5-1 ASSLGFHGTSYNEQF
TRBJ1-5 14 TRBV6-2/TRBV6-3 ASSYSTGGSNQPQH
TRBJ2-7 11 TRBV2 ASSGSGLHEQY